The 26 T cell receptor beta chains in this list originate from one sample, sequenced in a study of T cell repertoires in cytomegalovirus infection. TCRdb analysed the reads with MiXCR anew, one entry per CDR3 protein. The sample lists some 320,000 distinct CDR3 sequences, about 29% occurring once. Their target antigens are unknown. The sample here was cultured PBMCs, taken from culture after CMV antigen stimulation. Source of these receptors: a human donor in good health (CMV status not recorded). Some clones in this sample may be carry-over from other donors' samples.

This clonotype was seen many times. This chain uses TRBV7-8 with TRBJ2-7; 10 nucleotides align to TRBD1. Germline V gives CDR1 SGHVS, CDR2 FQNEAQ. With 0 bases clipped from V and 6 bases from J, the junction kept 5 bases outside the gene matches. CDR3 size: 15 residues. In DNA form, the CDR3 reads TGTGCCAGCAGCTTAGCCGCAGGGACAGGGGTCGAGCAGTACTTC. Translation gives CASSLAAGTGVEQYF.

This chain connects TRBV12-3 or TRBV12-4 to TRBJ1-4; D remains ambiguous. With 3 bases removed from V and 4 bases from J, the gap between germline ends came to 12 bases. This CDR3 has 15 amino acids. CDR3 DNA sequence: TGTGCCAGCAGTTTCGGTAGGCAGAGTAATGAAAAACTGTTTTTT. Protein: CASSFGRQSNEKLFF.

This clonotype was counted between two and nine times. J is TRBJ2-7 and V is TRBV28; weak D call: TRBD2 (5 bases). The CDR3 runs to 15 residues. Trimming pared 5 bases from V and 3 bases from J, leaving 17 bases between. Germline V gene sequence: CDR1 MDHEN, CDR2 SYDVKM. CDR3 loop: CASSHQGRGVYEQYF. CDR3 in DNA: TGTGCCAGCAGTCACCAAGGACGGGGAGTCTACGAGCAGTACTTC.

The chain has TRBV7-4 and TRBJ2-7; possible D gene TRBD1, 6 bases. V lost 7 bases to trimming and J lost 1 base, with 11 bases between them. This CDR3 is 13 amino acids long. Germline V gene sequence: CDR1 SGHVT, CDR2 SQSDAQ. The CDR3 loop reads CASTRTESYEQYF. In DNA, the CDR3 is TGTGCCAGCACCCGGACAGAGTCCTACGAGCAGTACTTC.

The chain joins TRBV6-5 to TRBJ1-3; 7 bases match TRBD1. This CDR3 contains 18 residues. Per the germline V gene, CDR1 is MNHEY and CDR2 is SVGAGI. V lost 3 bases to trimming and J lost 12 bases; unmatched junction nucleotides: 23. The CDR3 region is CASSYTRPGDRRQGGIYF. Here the CDR3 DNA reads TGTGCCAGCAGTTATACCCGACCAGGAGACAGGCGGCAGGGGGGCATATATTTT.

A note on this clonotype: It may be a read error: a sequence one base away is much more abundant. This chain uses TRBV11-2 with TRBJ2-3, with D uncertain. Germline CDR1 and CDR2: SGHAT and FQNNGV. This CDR3 has 13 amino acids. The CDR3 nucleotides read TGTACCAGCAGCTTAGAGGCTGGCTCCACTCGGTATTTT. It specifies CTSSLEAGSTRYF.

This clonotype was observed a handful of times. The chain links TRBV18 to TRBJ1-3; D gene unclear. CDR1 KGHSH and CDR2 LQKENI come from the germline V gene. V lost 0 bases and J 3 bases, leaving 12 bases between the germline ends. CDR3 length: 16 amino acids. CDR3 nucleotide sequence: TGTGCCAGCTCACCACCGTTCAGTACGATTGGAAACACCATATATTTT. This codes for CASSPPFSTIGNTIYF.

The chain employs TRBV5-4 and TRBJ1-1, with a possible D match to TRBD1 (6 bases). The CDR3 sequence is 14 residues long. The V gene lost 0 bases and the J gene lost 6 bases, with 12 bases spanning the gap. CDR1 and CDR2 (germline): SGHNT, YYREEE (reference sequence). For the CDR3, the DNA is TGTGCCAGCAGCTTGGGCAGGGGCTGGGCTGAAGCTTTCTTT. It encodes CASSLGRGWAEAFF.

This clonotype was seen more than once but under ten times. V usage is TRBV12-3 or TRBV12-4 and J usage is TRBJ1-2; D unclear. V dropped 7 bases and J dropped 6 bases, with 12 bases sitting between them. The CDR3 spans 12 residues. The CDR3 bases are TGTGCCAGCACCCTAGGGTACGATGGCTACACCTTC. It is translated as CASTLGYDGYTF.

There are many counts of this clonotype. The V and J genes are TRBV7-9 and TRBJ2-3; D may be TRBD2 (5 bases). Trimming pared 0 bases from V and 5 bases from J, leaving 9 bases between. Germline CDR1 and CDR2: SEHNR and FQNEAQ (reference sequence). The CDR3 loop spans 14 amino acids. The CDR3 spells CASSLAGVIDTQYF. CDR3 nucleotide sequence: TGTGCCAGCAGCTTAGCGGGAGTAATAGATACGCAGTATTTT.

Worth noting for this clonotype: It may be a read error: a sequence one base away is much more abundant. This rearrangement joins TRBV28 to TRBJ2-7; D ambiguous. This CDR3 is 12 amino acids long. The V gene's germline CDR1 is MDHEN and CDR2 SYDVKM. CDR3 sequence reads: CDSSLLMYEQYF. The CDR3 nucleotides are TGTGACAGCAGTTTATTAATGTACGAGCAGTACTTC.

The CDR3, as DNA: TGTGCCAGCAGTCCCTCCGGGGGGCGCTTAGGGGCTGAAGCTTTCTTT. This encodes CASSPSGGRLGAEAFF. V is TRBV28 and J is TRBJ1-1; D perhaps matches TRBD1 (6 bases). CDR3 length: 16 residues. Trimming took 5 bases from V and 6 from J, leaving 22 bases between them. Germline CDR1 and CDR2: MDHEN and SYDVKM.

The J gene is TRBJ2-7, the V gene TRBV6-2 or TRBV6-3, with 8 positions matching TRBD2. CDR3 length: 14 residues. Germline V gene sequence: CDR1 MNHEY, CDR2 SVGEGT. V trimming: 4 bases; J trimming: 2 bases; junction bases outside the gene matches: 4. The CDR3 bases are TGTGCCAGCAGTTCCGGGAGGGTCCCCTACGAGCAGTACTTC. Translated: CASSSGRVPYEQYF.

This clonotype was counted only a few times. This sequence joins TRBV18 and TRBJ1-1; D unclear. This CDR3 has 11 residues. Germline CDR1 KGHSH, CDR2 LQKENI. V was shortened by 2 bases and J by 8 bases, with 6 bases between the two germline ends. CDR3 in DNA: TGTGCCAGCTCACCAGCGACGGAAGCTTTCTTT. It encodes CASSPATEAFF.

The chain couples TRBV19 to TRBJ2-3; 12 nucleotides match TRBD2. The CDR3 runs 15 residues. Unmatched junction bases numbered 6, after V lost 6 bases and J lost 5 bases. Germline V lookup: CDR1 LNHDA, CDR2 SQIVND (reference sequence). The CDR3: CASRRLAGAEDTQYF. The CDR3 DNA sequence: TGTGCCAGTAGGAGACTAGCGGGAGCGGAAGATACGCAGTATTTT.

This clonotype has a count of ten or more. V and J are TRBV7-2 and TRBJ2-7; D is unclear. From germline, CDR1 is SGHTA and CDR2 FQGNSA. This CDR3 spans 11 amino acids. Trimming took 2 bases from V and 4 from J, leaving 3 bases between them. In DNA, the CDR3 is TGTGCCAGCAGCTTACATTACGAGCAGTACTTC. Translating gives CASSLHYEQYF.

This chain connects TRBV5-1 to TRBJ1-4; 10 bases are shared with TRBD1. V lost 4 bases, J lost 6 bases, and 3 bases stayed unmatched. Germline lookup yields CDR1 SGHRS and CDR2 YFSETQ. The CDR3 consists of 14 residues. DNA of the CDR3: TGCGCCAGCAGCACCGGGACAGGGGATGAAAAACTGTTTTTT. Its translation is CASSTGTGDEKLFF.

Only a few counts were recorded for this clonotype. The chain is built from TRBV11-1 and TRBJ1-1; no clear D. Germline loops: CDR1 SGHAT, CDR2 FQDESV (reference sequence). There are 14 residues in the CDR3. Trimming shortened V by 1 base and J by 6 bases, and 12 bases separated the two germline ends. The CDR3 sequence is CASSLEPRNAEAFF. CDR3 DNA sequence: TGTGCCAGCAGCTTAGAACCGAGAAACGCTGAAGCTTTCTTT.

There are a few counts of this clonotype. The rearrangement uses TRBV30 and TRBJ2-7; no firm D call. Germline values: CDR1 GTSNPN, CDR2 SVGIG (reference sequence). This CDR3 comprises 13 residues. Trimming left V 0 bases short and J 2 bases short, with 8 bases between. CDR3 protein: CAWSVHRTYEQYF. CDR3 nucleotide sequence: TGTGCCTGGAGTGTTCACAGAACCTACGAGCAGTACTTC.

The chain has TRBV20-1 and TRBJ1-3; D not certain. CDR1 is DFQATT, CDR2 SNEGSKA, per germline (reference sequence). V lost 1 base and J 7 bases, leaving 11 bases between the germline ends. CDR3 size: 13 residues. The CDR3 DNA reads TGCAGTGCTAGAGTCGGTGGGAGGAACACCATATATTTT. It translates to CSARVGGRNTIYF.

The sample holds a few counts of this clonotype. The chain carries TRBV7-2 and TRBJ2-1, with TRBD2 matching over 10 bases. CDR3 length: 16 residues. Germline CDR1 is SGHTA and CDR2 is FQGNSA. V dropped 1 base and J dropped 8; count of bases not matched to a gene: 8. The CDR3 spells CASSLDTSGTVYEQFF. In DNA form, the CDR3 reads TGTGCCAGCAGCTTAGATACTAGCGGGACGGTCTATGAGCAGTTCTTC.

This rearrangement joins TRBV20-1 to TRBJ2-5; 10 bases fit TRBD2. CDR1 and CDR2 (germline): DFQATT, SNEGSKA (reference sequence). With 3 bases clipped from V and 2 bases from J, the junction kept 12 bases outside the gene matches. The CDR3 extends over 17 amino acids. DNA for the CDR3: TGCAGTGCTAGCGGAGCTAGCGGGGGTCGGCGTCAAGAGACCCAGTACTTC. It is translated as CSASGASGGRRQETQYF.

The V and J genes are TRBV6-2 or TRBV6-3 and TRBJ2-7, with D possibly matching TRBD1 (6 bases). CDR3 length: 14 residues. Trimming removed 6 bases at V and 2 bases at J, with 14 bases between. CDR1 and CDR2 from the germline V gene are MNHEY and SVGEGT. The CDR3 sequence is CASSRNRVPYEQYF. Written as DNA, the CDR3 is TGTGCCAGCAGCCGCAACAGGGTACCCTACGAGCAGTACTTC.

This clonotype was seen a handful of times. V gene TRBV25-1 combines with J gene TRBJ1-5, with D possibly TRBD1 on 6 matching bases. The CDR3 runs 14 residues. Trimming cost V 6 bases and J 10 bases, with 19 bases left between them. Germline assignment: CDR1 MGHDK and CDR2 SYGVNS. The CDR3 loop is CASSRGGGSGPQHF. CDR3 nucleotides: TGTGCCAGCAGCCGGGGAGGGGGGTCGGGCCCCCAGCATTTT.

This clonotype showed up just a few times. The chain carries TRBV2 and TRBJ2-7; D perhaps matches TRBD1 (6 bases). CDR3 size: 15 residues. The V end lost 5 bases, the J end lost 3 bases, and 17 bases lay between the germline ends. Germline values: CDR1 SNHLY, CDR2 FYNNEI. CDR3 loop: CASSHGSGVIYEQYF. DNA for the CDR3: TGTGCCAGCAGTCATGGATCAGGGGTTATCTACGAGCAGTACTTC.

The rearrangement links TRBV6-5 to TRBJ2-7; 7 bases align to TRBD1. CDR1 is MNHEY and CDR2 is SVGAGI in the germline V gene. This CDR3 has 13 residues. V trimming: 4 bases; J trimming: 6 bases; junction bases outside the gene matches: 6. The CDR3 DNA sequence: TGTGCCAGCAGTTCCCGGGACAGCAGCGAGCAGTACTTC. Its protein is CASSSRDSSEQYF.